This TCR beta chain was recovered during a study of identical twins. Study-wide points: Researchers reported weaker excess twin sharing in beta out-of-frame sequences. Fewer insertions were carried by abundant cord blood beta clonotypes, but none was seen in memory repertoires.

Among all donors, each was a healthy Caucasian. This clonotype was observed a few times. Its matching antigen is unknown. Each cDNA held unique molecular identifiers, and template switching gave it a universal primer site. TCRdb re-analysed the 5' RACE reads in MiXCR, keeping a single row per CDR3 protein. This table holds approximately 1.8 million distinct CDR3 sequences, under 35% found once. CDR3 size: 13 residues. V lost 5 bases to trimming and J lost 8 bases, with 13 bases between them. The gene calls are TRBV12-3 or TRBV12-4 and TRBJ2-1; D tentatively reads TRBD1 or TRBD2 (5 bases each). The clonotype originates from a newborn girl in good health. Sequencing was done on a sample of cord blood. The CDR3 DNA reads as TGTGCCAGCAGTCGCCCGGGGCACGATGAGCAGTTCTTC. This sequence encodes CASSRPGHDEQFF.